This note documents a single T cell receptor beta chain sequence. The data belong to a study of identical twins. This CDR3 has 12 amino acids. Germline trimming cut 7 bases from V and 7 bases from J; bases unmatched to any gene: 1. From germline, CDR1 is SQVTM and CDR2 ANQGSEA. In TCRdb, the 5' RACE reads were re-called with MiXCR into one record per CDR3 protein. The table includes 500,000 to 550,000 distinct CDR3 sequences, approximately 20% detected once. The same data also contributed to another study, on yellow fever vaccine responses in identical twins.

Sequenced input: CD4+ T cells sorted from blood. The clonotype comes from a woman aged 18 to 35 in good health. The chain recombines TRBV29-1 with TRBJ2-1; TRBD2 matches 13 bases. The CDR3 loop is CSATSGRNEQFF. The CDR3 coding sequence is TGCAGCGCGACTAGCGGGAGGAATGAGCAGTTCTTC.